This T cell receptor (beta chain) was recorded in a study of tissue T cells after allogeneic stem cell transplantation (dated by TCRdb to about 2022). Context from the whole study: The study profiled TCR beta repertoires across many tissues from research autopsies of patients with and without GVHD, plus mouse models of GVHD. The human arm was conducted as a prospective observational study, and neither blinding nor randomization was performed. Results and caveats for the whole study, not just this receptor: Few T cell clones were found to be shared across patients, but shared repertoire signatures across patients were revealed in a tissue-specific fashion by motif-based clustering. Which tissue TCRs were alloreactive or antigen-specific was not determined in the study, and some clones might have been persisting host cells. In both patients and mice, T cells from blood and spleen picked up only a limited part of the TCR repertoire that was detected in tissues. The patient cohort was small and clinically heterogeneous, and sampling depth was acknowledged as a limitation. Within patients, how anatomically similar tissues were was a major factor shaping TCR repertoire composition, regardless of disease or transplant status.

CDR1 and CDR2 (NSQYPW, LRSPGD) derive from the germline V gene (reference sequence). The CDR3 contains 15 residues, cysteine and phenylalanine counted. The DNA shown is the part of the CDR3 that was read: 42 bases, in frame from base 1. From V the trimming removes 0 bases and from J it removes 6 bases, while the gene matches leave 5 bases of the junction unaccounted for. Library preparation used the immunoSEQ multiplex PCR assay. TCRbeta CDR3 sequencing was done by Adaptive Biotechnologies at survey depth, reporting CDR3 sequences, V/J genes, productive frequency and template counts. TCR beta CDR3 regions were amplified from genomic DNA instead of RNA. The original methods were these. Pairwise repertoire overlap between tissues was quantified with Jensen-Shannon divergence, where 1 means complete divergence and 0 identical. Tissues were grouped by single-linkage agglomerative hierarchical clustering of pairwise JSD values, and the clustering results were shown as dendrograms. GLIPH2 was run on all patient samples with simulation_depth 1000, kmer_min_depth 3 and cdr3_length_cutoff 8, and groups with more than two unique CDR3s were retained. In a standardized tissue-overlap score, Jaccard GLIPH-group overlap across patients was extrapolated to a standard repertoire size of 1000 clones. Linear mixed-effect models, with tissue as a fixed effect and individual as a random effect, were used to test how diversity related to clinical or experimental variables. Imported from immuneACCESS, the table was reduced by TCRdb to in-frame sequences with V and J called. These copies leave out some clones; in studies compared against another copy, an unresolved V gene accounts for under half, and the cause of the remainder is not known. V and J calls plus clone size are reproduced from that table; the DNA served to infer D and trimming. The sample has 5,500 to 6,500 clones on record, roughly two fifths of them singletons. Around 2% of the sample is taken by the ten largest.

This clone turned up a few times. Its antigen target is currently unknown. Because this receptor comes from a mouse, its gene names and germline sequences follow the mouse reference. The CDR3 is cut off 1 residue early in the read; its end comes from the germline J gene. The time point label, as the study defines it: mouse harvest day 7 after allogeneic transplant. Mouse grafts consisting of 10^7 T-cell-depleted bone marrow cells combined with 10^6 splenic CD5+ T cells were administered by tail vein injection. GVHD in mice was modeled with a major MHC-mismatch B6 (H2b) into BALB/c (H2d) model, and tissues were profiled at day 7 or 14. Mouse tissues and retro-orbital blood were harvested on day 7 or 14 post-transplant using separate sterile tools per animal; livers were flushed beforehand. Before genomic DNA isolation with the DNeasy Blood & Tissue Kit, mouse tissues were minced using razor blades in buffered saline.

The V gene is TRBV1 and the J gene is TRBJ2-5; TRBD2 matches 8 bases in the middle. Sample: skin. The TCR originated in a female BALB/c mouse given C57BL/6 T cells with graft-versus-host disease after an allogeneic hematopoietic cell transplant. CDR3 loop: CTCSADGGGRDTQYF. CDR3 DNA (partial): TGCACCTGCAGTGCAGATGGGGGGGGGCGGGACACCCAGTAC.